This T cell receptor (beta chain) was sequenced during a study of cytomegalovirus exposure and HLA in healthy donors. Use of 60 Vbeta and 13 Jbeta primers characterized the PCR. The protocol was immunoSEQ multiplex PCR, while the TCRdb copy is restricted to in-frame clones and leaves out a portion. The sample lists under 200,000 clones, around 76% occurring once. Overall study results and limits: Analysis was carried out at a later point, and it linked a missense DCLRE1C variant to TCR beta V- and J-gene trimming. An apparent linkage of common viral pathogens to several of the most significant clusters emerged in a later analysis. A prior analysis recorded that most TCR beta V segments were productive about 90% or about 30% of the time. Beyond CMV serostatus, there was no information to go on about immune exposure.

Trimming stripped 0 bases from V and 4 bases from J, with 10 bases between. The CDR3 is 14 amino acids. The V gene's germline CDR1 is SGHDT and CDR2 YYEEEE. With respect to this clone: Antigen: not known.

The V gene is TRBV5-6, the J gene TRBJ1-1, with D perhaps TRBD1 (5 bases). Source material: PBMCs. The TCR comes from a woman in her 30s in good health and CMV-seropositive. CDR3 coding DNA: TGTGCCAGCAGCTTGGGAGCGGGGGGCACTGAAGCTTTCTTT. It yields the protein CASSLGAGGTEAFF.